Listed here is a single T cell receptor (beta chain). As yet, its antigen is unknown. An end of the junction differs from the germline gene, which may be a read error. This sample was taken from a study of T cell responses to AZD1222 COVID-19 vaccine. At the level of the study: Pooling covered second doses at about 4 or about 12 weeks. Study-wide results and limits: Among spike-specific TCRs, nearly half reportedly target unmutated variant regions. Vaccination with two AZD1222 doses was followed by a rise in Spike-specific TCR breadth and depth. The span of vaccine-associated CD4 TCRs extended across spike, with dominance at 160-218 and 743-854.

Germline V lookup: CDR1 LGHNA, CDR2 YSLEER. The CDR3 has 13 residues. Generated by immunoSEQ multiplex PCR, the TCRdb table keeps only in-frame clones and is missing some. The table includes around 100,000 clones, around 94% detected once. V is TRBV4-3 and J is TRBJ1-6; D unresolved. This clonotype originated in an adult in good health. The source material was peripheral blood, sampled on day 0 of AZD1222 vaccination. The CDR3 spells CASSQEPDSPLHF. Here the CDR3 DNA reads TGCGCCAGCAGCCAAGAACCAGATTCTCCCCTCCACTTT.